This TCR beta chain originates from a study of blood T cell repertoires in COVID-19. Turning to the study itself: Nucleic acid was either cDNA or gDNA, and it came from T cells, B-cell-depleted T cells, or PBMCs.

The length of the CDR3 is 12 residues. Germline V lookup: CDR1 SQVTM, CDR2 ANQGSEA. The V gene end was trimmed by 6 bases and the J gene end by 2 bases; junction bases not matched to a gene: 2. Original data processing: Amplified reference gene primers provided the basis for estimating nucleated cell counts. TCRdb's table, derived via immunoSEQ multiplex PCR, lists solely in-frame clones and lacks some. That table is the source of V, J and clone size, and D and trimming were worked out from the DNA. Among 65,000 to 75,000 clones listed, 75% were seen once. The TCR comes from a man between 65 and 85 years old with acute or convalescent COVID-19. Sequenced sample: peripheral blood. The chain links TRBV29-1 to TRBJ2-3, with 7 nucleotides matching TRBD1. Here the CDR3 DNA reads TGCAGCGTGACAGGGTTCACAGATACGCAGTATTTT. The encoded protein is CSVTGFTDTQYF.